The 11 T cell receptor beta chains below come from one sample, sequenced in a study of vaccination and CD4 T cells after COVID-19. Cultured CD4+ T cells had their DNA profiled by the Oncomine TCR Beta short-read assay. Each CDR3 protein gets one entry after TCRdb re-called the PCR reads with MiXCR. The table has under 15,000 distinct CDR3 sequences, roughly 70% seen once. Sample treatment: roughly 11-day PBMC culture with coronavirus spike peptide pools or control peptides (ViraFEST assay). These receptors are not linked to any known antigen. Specimen: CD4+ T cells from blood, cultured in vitro. All receptors derive from a human donor who had recovered from COVID-19.

V is TRBV15 and J is TRBJ2-1, with TRBD1 identical over 7 bases. Per germline, CDR1 LNHNV and CDR2 YYDKDF (reference sequence). The CDR3 is 16 residues long. With 3 bases clipped from V and 7 bases from J, the junction kept 12 bases outside the gene matches. The CDR3 spells CATSRGLHRGGNEQFF. The CDR3 DNA reads TGTGCCACCAGCAGGGGGCTTCACAGGGGTGGGAATGAGCAGTTCTTC.

V gene TRBV6-2 or TRBV6-3 combines with J gene TRBJ1-2, with D tentatively TRBD1 (6 bases). Between the trimmed V and J ends, which lost 6 bases and 4 bases, there was a span of 24 bases. CDR1 and CDR2 (germline): MNHEY, SVGEGT. The length of the CDR3 is 17 residues. The CDR3 loop reads CASSSRRPRQAIYGYTF. CDR3 bases: TGTGCCAGCAGCAGTCGCAGGCCGCGACAGGCAATCTATGGCTACACCTTC.

This chain uses TRBV6-5 with TRBJ2-7; 9 bases align to TRBD1. The germline V gene encodes CDR1 MNHEY and CDR2 SVGAGI. V was pared by 4 bases and J by 2 bases, with 3 bases of the junction left unmatched. The length of the CDR3 is 14 residues. The CDR3 DNA is TGTGCCAGCAGTTTGACAGGGGGGCCCTACGAGCAGTACTTC. The encoded protein is CASSLTGGPYEQYF.

This clonotype is a singleton in its sample. This rearrangement joins TRBV2 to TRBJ2-7; 7 bases match TRBD2. V lost 6 bases, J lost 10 bases, and 12 bases stayed unmatched. The CDR3 has 13 amino acids. The germline CDR1 and CDR2 sequences are SNHLY and FYNNEI. The CDR3: CASRAPTSWLQYF. The CDR3 DNA is TGTGCCAGCAGGGCCCCGACTAGCTGGTTACAGTACTTC.

This clonotype has only one observation. The J gene is TRBJ1-2, the V gene TRBV6-1, with 11 bases aligning to TRBD1. This CDR3 is 16 amino acids long. Germline CDR1 MNHNS, CDR2 SASEGT. The V segment lost 6 bases and the J segment 0 bases; nucleotides outside the gene matches: 6. The DNA for the CDR3 is TGTGCCAGCAGCCGGACAGGGGGCGCCGCTAACTATGGCTACACCTTC. Its translation: CASSRTGGAANYGYTF.

The V and J genes are TRBV20-1 and TRBJ1-2, with D unresolved. Germline values: CDR1 DFQATT, CDR2 SNEGSKA (reference sequence). Trimming removed 3 bases from V and 3 bases from J, with 11 bases in between. The CDR3 has 13 residues. The CDR3 here is CSASPHSDYGYTF. For the CDR3, the DNA is TGCAGTGCTAGCCCCCATTCGGACTATGGCTACACCTTC.

The chain combines TRBV6-1 with TRBJ1-1; D not certain. CDR1 is MNHNS, CDR2 SASEGT, per germline. V lost 5 bases and J 1 base, leaving 20 bases between the germline ends. This CDR3 has 17 amino acids. Written as DNA, the CDR3 is TGTGCCAGCAGTCCTACCGTCCCGGCAGGAAGGAACACTGAAGCTTTCTTT. Its protein is CASSPTVPAGRNTEAFF.

The chain has TRBV7-8 and TRBJ1-4; tentatively, D is TRBD1 (5 bases). Germline CDR1 is SGHVS and CDR2 is FQNEAQ. V lost 2 bases, J lost 8 bases, and 9 bases lay in between. CDR3 length: 13 amino acids. The chain's CDR3 is CASSLSGGEKLFF. The CDR3 coding sequence is TGTGCCAGCAGCTTATCTGGGGGGGAAAAACTGTTTTTT.

This chain connects TRBV7-9 to TRBJ1-2; D gene uncertain. V was pared by 3 bases and J by 7 bases, with 27 bases between. Germline assignment: CDR1 SEHNR and CDR2 FQNEAQ (reference sequence). This CDR3 spans 18 amino acids. CDR3 region: CASSLEWGTDLLSSGYTF. CDR3 nucleotides: TGTGCCAGCAGCTTGGAGTGGGGTACAGACTTGTTGTCCTCTGGCTACACCTTC. The full variable domain, its missing parts supplied by reference TRBV7-9 and TRBJ1-2, is DTGVSQNPRHKITKRGQNVTFRCDPISEHNRLYWYRQTLGQGPEFLTYFQNEAQLEKSRLLSDRFSAERPKGSFSTLEIQRTEQGDSAMYLCASSLEWGTDLLSSGYTFGSGTRLTVV.

This clonotype has a handful of counts. The chain recombines TRBV6-1 with TRBJ1-5; D is perhaps TRBD1 (6 bases). Trimming removed 8 bases from V and 0 bases from J, with 20 bases in between. CDR1 is MNHNS and CDR2 is SASEGT in the germline V gene. This CDR3 spans 17 amino acids. The CDR3 protein is CASSKGGPVYSNQPQHF. The CDR3 DNA reads as TGTGCCAGCTCCAAGGGGGGGCCGGTATATAGCAATCAGCCCCAGCATTTT.

The chain carries TRBV6-5 and TRBJ2-6; D remains unclear. V was shortened by 0 bases and J by 0 bases, with 9 bases between the two germline ends. The CDR3 runs 17 residues. Germline V gene data show CDR1 as MNHEY and CDR2 as SVGAGI. CDR3 bases: TGTGCCAGCAGTTACTCGTTGTGGGACTCTGGGGCCAACGTCCTGACTTTC. Translation gives CASSYSLWDSGANVLTF.